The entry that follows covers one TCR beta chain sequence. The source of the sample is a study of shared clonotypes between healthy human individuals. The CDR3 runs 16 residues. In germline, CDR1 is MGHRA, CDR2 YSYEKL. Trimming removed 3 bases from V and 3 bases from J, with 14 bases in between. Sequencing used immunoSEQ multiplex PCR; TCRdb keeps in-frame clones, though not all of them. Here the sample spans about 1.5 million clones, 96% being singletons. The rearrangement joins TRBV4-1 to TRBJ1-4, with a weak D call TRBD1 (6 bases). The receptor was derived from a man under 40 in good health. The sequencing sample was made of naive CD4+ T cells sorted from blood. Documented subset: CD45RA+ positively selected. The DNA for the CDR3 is TGCGCCAGCAGCCAGCCGCCAGGGGACTCTAATGAAAAACTGTTTTTT. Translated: CASSQPPGDSNEKLFF.